These 10 T cell receptor beta chains came from one sample sequenced in a study of cytomegalovirus exposure and HLA in healthy donors. Primers for the PCR totalled 60 Vbeta and 13 Jbeta. Clones were read by immunoSEQ multiplex PCR, and TCRdb kept only the in-frame ones, dropping some. The sample holds roughly 200,000 clones, around 78% seen once. Sequencing was done on a sample of PBMCs. These receptors originate from a man aged 25-40 years in good health and CMV-seronegative.

CDR3 region: CSVYREKEKLFF. CDR3 in DNA: TGCAGCGTTTACAGGGAAAAAGAAAAACTGTTTTTT. V is TRBV29-1 and J is TRBJ1-4; possibly TRBD1 for D (6 bases). Germline-derived CDR1 and CDR2 are SQVTM and ANQGSEA. CDR3 size: 12 residues. Trimming stripped 5 bases from V and 8 bases from J, with 12 bases between.

The chain is built from TRBV5-4 and TRBJ2-2, with a possible D match to TRBD1 (5 bases). The CDR3 runs to 16 residues. Deletions cut 2 bases from V and 7 bases from J, with 18 bases between. Germline CDR1 reads SGHNT; CDR2 reads YYREEE (reference sequence). In nucleotides, the CDR3 is TGTGCCAGCAGCTTAGAGCTAATGGGGCCGGGCGGGGAGCTGTTTTTT. Its protein product is CASSLELMGPGGELFF.

This chain links TRBV11-2 with TRBJ1-2; D is unclear. Trimming left V 2 bases short and J 6 bases short, with 10 bases between. Germline CDR1 and CDR2: SGHAT and FQNNGV. The CDR3 sequence is 13 residues long. This CDR3 is CASSLLVGDGYTF. DNA for the CDR3: TGTGCCAGCAGCTTACTAGTTGGAGATGGCTACACCTTC.

This chain connects TRBV6-4 to TRBJ2-1; weak D call: TRBD1 (5 bases). The germline V and J ends were trimmed by 6 bases and 0 bases, with 12 bases remaining between them. This CDR3 has 15 amino acids. CDR1 and CDR2 (germline): MRHNA, SNTAGT. CDR3 DNA sequence: TGTGCCAGCAGCCTGACAGAGAGCTCCTACAATGAGCAGTTCTTC. Its protein is CASSLTESSYNEQFF.

The chain employs TRBV5-4 and TRBJ2-1; 13 bases are a match to TRBD2. Germline CDR1 and CDR2: SGHNT and YYREEE (reference sequence). V lost 2 bases to trimming and J lost 7 bases; unmatched junction nucleotides: 12. The CDR3 totals 18 residues. The CDR3 sequence is CASSLRTSGRKGSNEQFF. Here the CDR3 DNA reads TGTGCCAGCAGCTTACGGACTAGCGGGAGAAAGGGATCGAATGAGCAGTTCTTC.

This rearrangement joins TRBV5-6 to TRBJ1-2; possibly TRBD1 for D (5 bases). The CDR3 covers 16 residues. Looked up from germline, CDR1 is SGHDT and CDR2 is YYEEEE. The germline V and J ends were trimmed by 0 bases and 2 bases, with 14 bases remaining between them. Here the CDR3 reads CASSLGGSGWNYGYTF. The CDR3 DNA sequence: TGTGCCAGCAGCTTGGGCGGATCAGGGTGGAACTATGGCTACACCTTC.

The chain employs TRBV19 and TRBJ2-1, with D unresolved. From germline, CDR1 is LNHDA and CDR2 SQIVND (reference sequence). The V end lost 5 bases, the J end lost 5 bases, and 13 bases lay between the germline ends. This CDR3 region has 14 residues. CDR3 DNA: TGTGCCAGTAGTTTCCTCCACTCGGACAATGAGCAGTTCTTC. Amino acids: CASSFLHSDNEQFF.

The chain carries TRBV9 and TRBJ1-3, with TRBD1 as a possible D gene (5 bases). Per germline, CDR1 SGDLS and CDR2 YYNGEE. This CDR3 comprises 14 residues. V gave up 2 bases and J gave up 2 bases, with 8 bases separating them. In DNA, the CDR3 is TGTGCCAGCAGCGTCCGGACAACTGGAAACACCATATATTTT. Amino acids: CASSVRTTGNTIYF.

This clone has a handful of counts. V and J are TRBV28 and TRBJ1-5; perhaps TRBD1 as D (6 bases). Between the trimmed V and J ends, which lost 3 bases and 5 bases, there was a span of 17 bases. The germline V gene encodes CDR1 MDHEN and CDR2 SYDVKM. The CDR3 runs to 16 residues. The CDR3 here is CASSFGLRGLHQPQHF. CDR3 DNA: TGTGCCAGCAGTTTCGGTCTCAGGGGATTGCATCAGCCCCAGCATTTT. The full variable domain, its missing parts supplied by reference TRBV28 and TRBJ1-5, is DVKVTQSSRYLVKRTGEKVFLECVQDMDHENMFWYRQDPGLGLRLIYFSYDVKMKEKGDIPEGYSVSREKKERFSLILESASTNQTSMYLCASSFGLRGLHQPQHFGDGTRLSIL.

This chain uses TRBV28 with TRBJ1-3; TRBD1 is a possible D gene (6 bases). CDR1 is MDHEN, CDR2 SYDVKM, per germline. The CDR3 covers 15 residues. Trimming removed 3 bases from V and 4 bases from J, with 13 bases in between. The CDR3 loop reads CASSFLGGSGNTIYF. CDR3 sequence (DNA): TGTGCCAGCAGTTTTTTAGGGGGATCCGGAAACACCATATATTTT.